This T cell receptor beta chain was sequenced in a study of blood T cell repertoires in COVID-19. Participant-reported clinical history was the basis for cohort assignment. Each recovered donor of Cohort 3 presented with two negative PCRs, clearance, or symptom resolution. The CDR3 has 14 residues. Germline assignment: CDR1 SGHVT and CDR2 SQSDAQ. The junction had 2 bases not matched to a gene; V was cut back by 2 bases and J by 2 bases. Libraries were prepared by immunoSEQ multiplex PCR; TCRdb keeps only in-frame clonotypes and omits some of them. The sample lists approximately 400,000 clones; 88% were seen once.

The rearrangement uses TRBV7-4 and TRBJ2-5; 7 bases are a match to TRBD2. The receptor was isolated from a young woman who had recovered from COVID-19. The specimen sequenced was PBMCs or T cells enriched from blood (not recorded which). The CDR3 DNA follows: TGTGCCAGCAGCTTACTGGGACTACAAGAGACCCAGTACTTC. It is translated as CASSLLGLQETQYF.